Following are 27 T cell receptor beta chains from one sample sequenced in a study of shared clonotypes between healthy human individuals. The naive CD8 fraction comprised CD45RO-negative cells positively selected for CCR7 and excluded terminally differentiated effector memory CD45RA+ cells. Only in-frame clones appear in the TCRdb table, and some are missing; sequencing was by immunoSEQ multiplex PCR. The sample records about 2.1 million clones, roughly 95% being singletons. Sequencing was done on a sample of naive CD8+ T cells from PBMCs. These receptors all stem from a man aged 18-30 years in good health. Some clones in this sample may be carry-over from other donors' samples.

The rearrangement joins TRBV6-5 to TRBJ2-2; 7 bases agree with TRBD2. This CDR3 is built from 15 residues. V was pared by 10 bases and J by 1 base, with 9 bases of the junction left unmatched. From germline, CDR1 is MNHEY and CDR2 SVGAGI. The CDR3 DNA is TGTGCCACGGATCGTTGGGGGGGGAACACCGGGGAGCTGTTTTTT. Amino acids: CATDRWGGNTGELFF.

This clone was counted once. The rearrangement joins TRBV4-1 to TRBJ2-5; no firm D call. Germline CDR1 reads MGHRA; CDR2 reads YSYEKL. The CDR3 loop spans 13 amino acids. V was clipped by 4 bases and J by 3 bases, with 9 bases between them. In DNA, the CDR3 is TGCGCCAGCAGCCTCAACGGAGAAGAGACCCAGTACTTC. It translates to CASSLNGEETQYF.

The table lists this clone with a count of one. Additional DNA sequences in this sample encode the identical CDR3. The V and J genes are TRBV29-1 and TRBJ2-2; D unresolved. The CDR3 runs to 12 residues. Germline lookup yields CDR1 SQVTM and CDR2 ANQGSEA. Trimming shortened V by 7 bases and J by 1 base, and 7 bases separated the two germline ends. In nucleotides, the CDR3 is TGCAGCGCCACCGAGAACACCGGGGAGCTGTTTTTT. Protein: CSATENTGELFF.

The chain employs TRBV28 and TRBJ2-3; 12 bases agree with TRBD2. CDR1 and CDR2 from the germline V gene are MDHEN and SYDVKM. V shed 6 bases and J 4 bases; nucleotides not matched to a gene: 8. The CDR3 totals 16 residues. The CDR3 DNA is TGTGCCAGCAGACCCGGCGGACTAGCGGGATCAGATACGCAGTATTTT. Protein sequence: CASRPGGLAGSDTQYF. Variable domain in full (rest from reference TRBV28 and TRBJ2-3): DVKVTQSSRYLVKRTGEKVFLECVQDMDHENMFWYRQDPGLGLRLIYFSYDVKMKEKGDIPEGYSVSREKKERFSLILESASTNQTSMYLCASRPGGLAGSDTQYFGPGTRLTVL.

CDR3 residues: CASVRAVGPQHF. CDR3 coding DNA: TGTGCCAGCGTGCGGGCGGTGGGCCCCCAGCATTTT. The J gene is TRBJ1-5, the V gene TRBV28, with unresolved D. The CDR3 extends over 12 amino acids. Trimming left V 8 bases short and J 10 bases short, with 15 bases between. The germline gives CDR1 MDHEN, CDR2 SYDVKM.

The chain carries TRBV28 and TRBJ2-3; D remains unclear. This CDR3 is built from 15 residues. Germline lookup yields CDR1 MDHEN and CDR2 SYDVKM. V lost 4 bases, J lost 0 bases, and 11 bases lay in between. The chain's CDR3 is CASSSEATSTDTQYF. The CDR3 DNA follows: TGTGCCAGCAGTTCTGAAGCGACTAGCACAGATACGCAGTATTTT.

The chain links TRBV4-1 to TRBJ1-1; D is uncertain. V lost 0 bases, J lost 4 bases, and 15 bases lay in between. This CDR3 contains 16 residues. Per germline, CDR1 MGHRA and CDR2 YSYEKL. DNA of the CDR3: TGCGCCAGCAGCCAAGAACTCGGTTTGGGAGTCACTGAAGCTTTCTTT. This codes for CASSQELGLGVTEAFF.

This rearrangement joins TRBV7-9 to TRBJ2-2; D unresolved. Per germline, CDR1 SEHNR and CDR2 FQNEAQ (reference sequence). The CDR3 has 15 residues. The V end was cut by 5 bases, the J end by 4 bases, with 14 bases between. CDR3 sequence reads: CASSARVIPTGELFF. CDR3 coding DNA: TGTGCCAGCAGCGCCCGGGTCATTCCCACCGGGGAGCTGTTTTTT. Complete variable domain (other parts from reference TRBV7-9 and TRBJ2-2): DTGVSQNPRHKITKRGQNVTFRCDPISEHNRLYWYRQTLGQGPEFLTYFQNEAQLEKSRLLSDRFSAERPKGSFSTLEIQRTEQGDSAMYLCASSARVIPTGELFFGEGSRLTVL.

The genes are TRBV9 and TRBJ1-5; no firm D call. Germline loops: CDR1 SGDLS, CDR2 YYNGEE. V was clipped by 3 bases and J by 0 bases, with 10 bases between them. The CDR3 is made up of 15 amino acids. The CDR3 is CASSARGNSNQPQHF. The CDR3 DNA sequence: TGTGCCAGCAGCGCCCGGGGAAATAGCAATCAGCCCCAGCATTTT.

A remark on this clone: The same CDR3 can be traced to other DNA sequences in this sample. The V gene is TRBV11-2, the J gene TRBJ2-7; 8 bases line up with TRBD1. The CDR3 loop spans 16 amino acids. Germline V gene data show CDR1 as SGHAT and CDR2 as FQNNGV. J gave up 2 bases and V 1 base, and 7 bases lay outside the gene matches. The CDR3 DNA reads as TGTGCCAGCAGCTTAGGGCCCGGGACAGGAGCCTACGAGCAGTACTTC. Translating it yields CASSLGPGTGAYEQYF.

The genes are TRBV27 and TRBJ2-5; D is perhaps TRBD1 (5 bases). Per the germline V gene, CDR1 is MNHEY and CDR2 is SMNVEV (reference sequence). V was pared by 5 bases and J by 5 bases, with 15 bases between. This CDR3 has 14 amino acids. CDR3: CASSPSRTFETQYF. The CDR3 DNA reads as TGTGCCAGCAGTCCATCCCGGACATTCGAGACCCAGTACTTC.

V and J are TRBV6-6 and TRBJ2-3; TRBD1 is a possible D gene (6 bases). Germline V CDR1 and CDR2: MNHNY, SVGAGI (reference sequence). The CDR3 covers 16 residues. The ends were cut back, 5 bases at V and 2 bases at J, with 17 bases in the middle. The CDR3 spells CASSPGQPIDTDTQYF. CDR3 nucleotides: TGTGCCAGCAGTCCCGGACAGCCCATAGACACAGATACGCAGTATTTT.

This chain uses TRBV9 with TRBJ2-3; 9 bases are shared with TRBD2. The CDR3 has 17 residues. Germline V gene lookup returns CDR1 SGDLS and CDR2 YYNGEE. V lost 3 bases to trimming and J lost 2 bases; unmatched junction nucleotides: 10. Here the CDR3 DNA reads TGTGCCAGCAGCGCTTCCGGGACTAGCCCCTTCACAGATACGCAGTATTTT. Translating gives CASSASGTSPFTDTQYF.

This chain links TRBV27 with TRBJ1-5, with D possibly TRBD1 on 5 matching bases. The CDR3 extends over 14 amino acids. The V gene's germline CDR1 is MNHEY and CDR2 SMNVEV (reference sequence). Trimming removed 6 bases from V and 7 bases from J, with 16 bases in between. In DNA, the CDR3 is TGTGCCAGCAGCCTAGCCTCAGGGCGGCAGCCCCAGCATTTT. It is translated as CASSLASGRQPQHF.

Remarks on this clone: The same CDR3 arises from other DNA sequences in this sample as well. The rearrangement joins TRBV7-9 to TRBJ2-3; 10 bases line up with TRBD2. Germline V gene lookup returns CDR1 SEHNR and CDR2 FQNEAQ (reference sequence). The CDR3 length is 16 residues. Losses at the gene ends were 4 bases for V and 2 bases for J; bases not matched to a gene: 6. The CDR3 nucleotides are TGTGCCAGCAGCTCGCGGACTAGCGGAAACACAGATACGCAGTATTTT. Protein: CASSSRTSGNTDTQYF.

This chain connects TRBV19 to TRBJ2-7, with D tentatively TRBD1 or TRBD2 (5 bases each). Trimming removed 6 bases from V and 3 bases from J, with 15 bases in between. Germline CDR1 is LNHDA and CDR2 is SQIVND (reference sequence). The CDR3 is 14 amino acids. CDR3 residues: CASRFWDGDYEQYF. The CDR3, as DNA: TGTGCCAGTAGATTTTGGGACGGGGACTACGAGCAGTACTTC.

Concerning this clone itself: Other DNA sequences from this sample encode an identical CDR3 as well. V and J are TRBV2 and TRBJ2-7, with 9 bases that match TRBD1. CDR3 length: 14 amino acids. Per germline, CDR1 SNHLY and CDR2 FYNNEI. J lost 2 bases, V lost 1 base, and 0 bases had no gene match. CDR3 bases: TGTGCCAGCAGTGAAGGGACAGGGGCCTACGAGCAGTACTTC. This translates into CASSEGTGAYEQYF.

Here the CDR3 reads CASSFSGQGNTEAFF. As DNA, the CDR3 is TGTGCCAGCAGCTTCTCGGGACAGGGGAACACTGAAGCTTTCTTT. J is TRBJ1-1 and V is TRBV5-6; TRBD1 matches 9 bases. The CDR3 has 15 amino acids. Germline-derived CDR1 and CDR2 are SGHDT and YYEEEE. V was clipped by 2 bases and J by 1 base; unmatched bases: 3.

The chain couples TRBV14 to TRBJ2-5, with D perhaps matching TRBD1 (5 bases). The CDR3 totals 14 residues. Per germline, CDR1 SGHDN and CDR2 FVKESK. Trimming removed 1 base from V and 4 bases from J, with 10 bases in between. The CDR3 protein is CASSQVGQGETQYF. In nucleotides, the CDR3 is TGTGCCAGCAGCCAAGTGGGCCAGGGAGAGACCCAGTACTTC.

V gene TRBV21-1 combines with J gene TRBJ2-1. TRBV21-1 is deemed a pseudogene. This CDR3 region has 14 residues. Here the CDR3 DNA reads TGTGCCAGCAGCAAAGAATCCGCCGTCAATGAGCAGTTCTTC. Amino acids: CASSKESAVNEQFF.

V gene TRBV6-5 combines with J gene TRBJ1-1; possibly TRBD1 for D (5 bases). Trimming removed 5 bases from V and 1 base from J, with 8 bases in between. CDR1 is MNHEY and CDR2 is SVGAGI in the germline V gene. This CDR3 has 13 residues. The CDR3: CASSAGANTEAFF. In nucleotides, the CDR3 is TGTGCCAGCAGTGCCGGGGCGAACACTGAAGCTTTCTTT.

On this clone: Its ends do not fully match the called genes, so a read error is possible. This rearrangement joins TRBV9 to TRBJ2-3; TRBD2 matches 14 bases. The length of the CDR3 is 14 residues. In germline, CDR1 is SGDLS, CDR2 YYNGEE. The CDR3, as DNA: TGTGCCAGCAGCGTAGCTGGGACTAGCGGGAGTGCTGTGTTT. Amino acids: CASSVAGTSGSAVF. Full variable domain (missing parts from reference TRBV9 and TRBJ2-3): DSGVTQTPKHLITATGQRVTLRCSPRSGDLSVYWYQQSLDQGLQFLIQYYNGEERAKGNILERFSAQQFPDLHSELNLSSLELGDSALYFCASSVAGTSGSAVFGPGTRLTVL.

The chain recombines TRBV7-2 with TRBJ1-4; 7 positions match TRBD1. This CDR3 contains 15 residues. CDR1 is SGHTA, CDR2 FQGNSA, per germline. Trimming removed 3 bases from V and 7 bases from J; junction bases left unmatched: 8. CDR3 sequence (DNA): TGTGCCAGCAGCTTTGACAGGGCTCTTAGTGAAAAACTGTTTTTT. It specifies CASSFDRALSEKLFF.

V and J are TRBV6-1 and TRBJ1-3; D is unresolved. Trimming took 6 bases from V and 0 from J, leaving 12 bases between them. CDR3 length: 15 residues. CDR1 is MNHNS and CDR2 is SASEGT in the germline V gene. In nucleotides, the CDR3 is TGTGCCAGCAGGGACGTAGGTTTCTCTGGAAACACCATATATTTT. This translates into CASRDVGFSGNTIYF.

The chain links TRBV28 to TRBJ2-5, with no clear D. Trimming removed 3 bases from V and 6 bases from J, with 20 bases in between. The CDR3 has 16 residues. CDR1 and CDR2 (germline): MDHEN, SYDVKM. The CDR3 bases are TGTGCCAGCAGTTTCTATAAGGAGCTACCCAGGCAGACCCAGTACTTC. As protein: CASSFYKELPRQTQYF.

This clone was observed a few times. The chain carries TRBV25-1 and TRBJ1-2; D gene uncertain. The ends were cut back, 2 bases at V and 8 bases at J, with 3 bases in the middle. The CDR3 length is 10 residues. The V gene's germline CDR1 is MGHDK and CDR2 SYGVNS. The CDR3 protein is CASSEKGYTF. The CDR3 coding sequence is TGTGCCAGCAGTGAAAAGGGCTACACCTTC.

The CDR3 loop is CASTNRPPALLAGGADTQYF. The CDR3 nucleotides are TGTGCCAGCACCAACCGCCCGCCCGCCCTACTAGCGGGAGGGGCAGATACGCAGTATTTT. The chain couples TRBV21-1 to TRBJ2-3; TRBD2 reflects the table's D call only, with no check against the DNA. TRBV21-1 is an annotated pseudogene. This CDR3 spans 20 amino acids.